This TCR beta chain was observed in a study of Ad26.COV2.S vaccination and SARS-CoV-2 variants (dated by TCRdb to about 2021). Looking at the study overall: Donors in the vaccine arm were drawn from COV1001, a multicentre, randomized, double-blind, placebo-controlled phase I-IIa trial testing Ad26.COV2.S in healthy adults. Dosing of Ad26.COV2.S was intramuscular, at either 5x10^10 or 1x10^11 viral particles, delivered as one shot or as two shots spaced 56 days apart. TCRbeta repertoire sequencing served as the tool for gauging how specific and how broad the SARS-CoV-2-reactive T cell receptors were following Ad26.COV2.S vaccination. A total of around 32 samples were included in the TCR-sequenced set, comprising roughly 19 Ad26.COV2.S vaccine recipients, 5 placebo recipients and 8 SARS-CoV-2 convalescent individuals. Trial participants were randomized into five groups of five: low-dose or high-dose Ad26.COV2.S given once or twice, or placebo on both occasions. Throughout the experiments and outcome assessment, investigators stayed blinded to trial group allocation.

Paper-wide results and their limitations: Compared with placebo recipients, Ad26.COV2.S recipients showed higher spike-specific TCR breadth (P = 0.0014). Vaccine and placebo recipients had similar non-spike TCR breadth, a finding consistent with the vaccine containing only spike. The authors noted that the TCR breadth and depth analyses may have underestimated total T cell responses. Comparing responses between vaccine doses or regimens was not something the study was powered to do. After vaccination, substantial breadth of spike-specific CD8+ and CD4+ T cell responses was reported.

This specimen's treatment or condition label, per the study, means: 15 to 20 received Ad26.COV2.S at low or high dose, single or two shots; five or six received placebo; per-sample allocation not given. Repertoires of vaccine and placebo recipients were sequenced from samples collected on day 63 after the first injection. In Cohort 1b, around 25 adults aged 18-55 years were enrolled at a single site in Boston, USA, between 29 July and 7 August 2020. Ad26.COV2.S was a replication-incompetent adenovirus type 26 vector expressing a prefusion-stabilized SARS-CoV-2 spike protein from the original Wuhan strain. TCRbeta CDR3 regions were sequenced with the immunoSEQ Assay. After extraction, genomic DNA underwent amplification by bias-controlled multiplex PCR, followed by high-throughput sequencing. Regarding the original processing steps: To quantify the absolute abundance of every unique TCRbeta CDR3 region, sequences were collapsed and filtered. Usable DNA was measured by amplifying reference genes present in all nucleated cells, and TCRbeta template counts were normalized to that usable DNA to estimate T cell fraction. Repertoire TCRs were annotated as SARS-CoV-2-specific by exact matching of V gene, CDR3 amino acid sequence and J gene to a known reactive TCR set. MIRA supplied the reference SARS-CoV-2 TCR set, which was filtered for enrichment in COVID-19-positive ImmuneCODE repertoires so that public or cross-reactive TCRs were removed. Using the MIRA antigens, annotated TCRs were further analysed by specific ORF or by position within an ORF. Depth was the summed frequency of annotated unique rearrangements, while breadth was defined as annotated unique rearrangements over total unique productive rearrangements. Two-sided Wilcoxon rank-sum tests were applied when comparing TCR breadth between groups. What TCRdb holds here is the immuneACCESS table cut down to in-frame rearrangements. Part of the clones is not present; checked against another copy, under half of the missing clones reflect an unresolved V gene, and the others are unexplained. V and J calls and clone size are those listed in that table; D and trimming were worked out from the DNA. The sample has hundreds of thousands of clones on record, around nine tenths of them singletons. The ten largest clones represent about 3.4% of the sample.

The V end gives up 5 bases and the J end 9 bases, leaving 10 bases in the junction not matched to a gene. The germline V gene (reference sequence) sets CDR1 to LNHDA and CDR2 to SQIVND. The CDR3 measures 15 amino acids from cysteine to phenylalanine. Of the read, only the CDR3 DNA is kept; its 45 bases are in frame from base 1. Concerning this clone: The antigen it binds to is not known. The sample holds no much larger clone one base away, and base qualities are not on file.

The chain couples TRBV19 to TRBJ2-1, with TRBD2 identical over 10 junction bases. Specimen: peripheral blood, collected in a trial of Ad26.COV2.S vaccine versus placebo. The clonotype was recovered from a person aged 18 to 65 who received the Ad26.COV2.S COVID-19 vaccine or a placebo. The CDR3 region has the sequence CASSPLAGAFGEQFF. The DNA sequence is as follows: TGTGCCAGTAGTCCGCTAGCGGGGGCCTTCGGTGAGCAGTTCTTC.